A single sample gave rise to the 10 T cell receptor beta chains below, sequenced in a study of T cells in localized non-small cell lung cancer. Measured with immunoSEQ multiplex PCR; TCRdb has only the in-frame clones, and not every one. The repertoire holds 20,000 to 25,000 clones, about 91% seen once, with approximately 9.4% in the top ten. Sequenced here: peripheral blood mononuclear cells, sampled before any cancer treatment. These receptors were collected from a woman aged 40-69 years with stage III lung adenocarcinoma.

This clone was observed once. The V and J genes are TRBV19 and TRBJ2-7, with D maybe TRBD2 (6 bases). V dropped 5 bases and J dropped 2 bases, with 16 bases sitting between them. Germline V gene data show CDR1 as LNHDA and CDR2 as SQIVND (reference sequence). CDR3 size: 15 residues. The chain's CDR3 is CASSVPGTATYEQYF. CDR3 nucleotides: TGTGCCAGTAGTGTCCCCGGGACTGCCACCTACGAGCAGTACTTC.

The chain carries TRBV5-1 and TRBJ2-5; TRBD1 aligns across 7 bases. J was trimmed by 4 bases and V by 4 bases; bases with no gene match: 7. Germline V gives CDR1 SGHRS, CDR2 YFSETQ. The CDR3 extends over 14 amino acids. For the CDR3, the DNA is TGCGCCAGCAGCCACACAGGGGATCGAGAGACCCAGTACTTC. Translation gives CASSHTGDRETQYF.

The chain combines TRBV7-3 with TRBJ1-5; D might be TRBD1 (5 bases). The germline gives CDR1 SGHTA, CDR2 FQGTGA. The V end was cut by 1 base, the J end by 0 bases, with 10 bases between. CDR3 size: 16 residues. CDR3 sequence reads: CASSLMRQSSNQPQHF. In DNA form, the CDR3 reads TGTGCCAGCAGCTTAATGCGACAGAGTAGCAATCAGCCCCAGCATTTT. Based on the CDR3 plus reference TRBV7-3 and TRBJ1-5, the full variable domain is GAGVSQTPSNKVTEKGKYVELRCDPISGHTALYWYRQSLGQGPEFLIYFQGTGAADDSGLPNDRFFAVRPEGSVSTLKIQRTERGDSAVYLCASSLMRQSSNQPQHFGDGTRLSIL.

The rearrangement joins TRBV10-2 to TRBJ1-1; possible D gene TRBD1, 6 bases. The CDR3 loop spans 14 amino acids. V shed 2 bases and J shed 5 bases, with 12 bases lying between them. The germline CDR1 and CDR2 sequences are WSHSY and SAAADI. CDR3 loop: CASSEGGLRTEAFF. The CDR3 nucleotides are TGCGCCAGCAGTGAGGGGGGGCTGAGGACTGAAGCTTTCTTT.

This chain connects TRBV7-8 to TRBJ2-7; D possibly corresponds to TRBD2 (7 bases). Germline V gene lookup returns CDR1 SGHVS and CDR2 FQNEAQ. V lost 0 bases to trimming and J lost 6 bases, with 12 bases between them. The CDR3 runs to 14 residues. The CDR3 region is CASSLAGGQGEQYF. The CDR3 nucleotides read TGTGCCAGCAGCTTAGCCGGGGGGCAGGGCGAGCAGTACTTC.

The rearrangement uses TRBV5-1 and TRBJ2-3, with 8 bases matching TRBD2. This CDR3 contains 15 residues. J was trimmed by 6 bases and V by 5 bases; bases with no gene match: 11. Germline V CDR1 and CDR2: SGHRS, YFSETQ. The CDR3 DNA reads TGCGCCAGCAGGGACGGGGGGGCAGGGTCGGATACGCAGTATTTT. Translated, it gives CASRDGGAGSDTQYF.

V gene TRBV10-3 combines with J gene TRBJ2-7; D is uncertain. V was trimmed by 4 bases and J by 2 bases, leaving 12 bases between them. Looked up from germline, CDR1 is ENHRY and CDR2 is SYGVKD. The CDR3 loop spans 14 amino acids. The CDR3 DNA reads as TGTGCCATCAGTGGGGCCAACACCGCCTACGAGCAGTACTTC. Translating gives CAISGANTAYEQYF.

The chain couples TRBV7-2 to TRBJ2-3; 9 nucleotides agree with TRBD1. V trimming: 2 bases; J trimming: 4 bases; junction bases outside the gene matches: 10. This CDR3 spans 17 amino acids. Germline V gene lookup returns CDR1 SGHTA and CDR2 FQGNSA. The CDR3 region has the DNA TGTGCCAGCAGCTTATTACCACAGGGGGCGATTTCAGATACGCAGTATTTT. This gives the protein CASSLLPQGAISDTQYF. Using reference TRBV7-2 and TRBJ2-3 for the parts outside the CDR3, the full variable domain is GAGVSQSPSNKVTEKGKDVELRCDPISGHTALYWYRQSLGQGLEFLIYFQGNSAPDKSGLPSDRFSAERTGGSVSTLTIQRTQQEDSAVYLCASSLLPQGAISDTQYFGPGTRLTVL.

The chain links TRBV7-9 to TRBJ2-7; D ambiguous. This CDR3 contains 12 residues. Germline V gene sequence: CDR1 SEHNR, CDR2 FQNEAQ (reference sequence). V was pared by 5 bases and J by 9 bases, with 14 bases between. DNA for the CDR3: TGTGCCAGCAGCGTATCCTACAGCACGCAGTACTTC. Translating it yields CASSVSYSTQYF.

The gene calls are TRBV6-5 and TRBJ2-3, with D possibly matching TRBD1 (5 bases). V lost 8 bases and J 0 bases, leaving 9 bases between the germline ends. Looked up from germline, CDR1 is MNHEY and CDR2 is SVGAGI. This CDR3 is built from 13 residues. CDR3 region: CASGASSTDTQYF. CDR3 nucleotides: TGTGCCAGCGGGGCATCCAGCACAGATACGCAGTATTTT.